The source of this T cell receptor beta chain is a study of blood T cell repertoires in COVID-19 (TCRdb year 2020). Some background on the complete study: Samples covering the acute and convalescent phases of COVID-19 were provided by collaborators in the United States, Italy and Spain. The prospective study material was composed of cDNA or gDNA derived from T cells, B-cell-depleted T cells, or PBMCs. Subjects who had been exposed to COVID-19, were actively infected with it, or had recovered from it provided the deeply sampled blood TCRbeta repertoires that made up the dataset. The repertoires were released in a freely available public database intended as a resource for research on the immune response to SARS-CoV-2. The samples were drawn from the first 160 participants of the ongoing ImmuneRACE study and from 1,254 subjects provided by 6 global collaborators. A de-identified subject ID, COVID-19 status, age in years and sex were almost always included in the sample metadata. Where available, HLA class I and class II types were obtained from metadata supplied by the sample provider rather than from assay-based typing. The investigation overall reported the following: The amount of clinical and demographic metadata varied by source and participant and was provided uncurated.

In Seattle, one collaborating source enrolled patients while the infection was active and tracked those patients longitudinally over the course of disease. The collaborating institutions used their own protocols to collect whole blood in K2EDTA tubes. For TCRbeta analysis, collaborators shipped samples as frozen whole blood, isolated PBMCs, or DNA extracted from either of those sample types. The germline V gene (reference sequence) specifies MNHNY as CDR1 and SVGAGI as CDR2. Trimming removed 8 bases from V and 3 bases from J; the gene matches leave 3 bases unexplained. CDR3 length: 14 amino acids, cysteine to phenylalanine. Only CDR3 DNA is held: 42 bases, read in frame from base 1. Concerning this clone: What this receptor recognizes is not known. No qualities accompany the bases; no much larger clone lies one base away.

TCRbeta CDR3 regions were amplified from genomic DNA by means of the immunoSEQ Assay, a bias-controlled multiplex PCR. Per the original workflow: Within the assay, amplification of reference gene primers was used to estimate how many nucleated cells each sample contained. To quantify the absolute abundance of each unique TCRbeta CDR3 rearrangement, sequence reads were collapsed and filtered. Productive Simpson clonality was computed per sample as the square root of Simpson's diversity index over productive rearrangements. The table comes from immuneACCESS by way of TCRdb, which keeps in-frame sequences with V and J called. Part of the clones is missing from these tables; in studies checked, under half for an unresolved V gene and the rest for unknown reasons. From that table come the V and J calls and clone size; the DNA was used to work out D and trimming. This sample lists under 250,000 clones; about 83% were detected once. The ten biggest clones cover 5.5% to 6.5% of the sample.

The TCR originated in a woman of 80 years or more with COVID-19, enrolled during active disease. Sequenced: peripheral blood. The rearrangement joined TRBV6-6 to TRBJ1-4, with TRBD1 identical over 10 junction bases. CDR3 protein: CASDRGLANEKLFF. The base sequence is TGTGCCAGCGACAGGGGGCTTGCTAATGAAAAACTGTTTTTT.